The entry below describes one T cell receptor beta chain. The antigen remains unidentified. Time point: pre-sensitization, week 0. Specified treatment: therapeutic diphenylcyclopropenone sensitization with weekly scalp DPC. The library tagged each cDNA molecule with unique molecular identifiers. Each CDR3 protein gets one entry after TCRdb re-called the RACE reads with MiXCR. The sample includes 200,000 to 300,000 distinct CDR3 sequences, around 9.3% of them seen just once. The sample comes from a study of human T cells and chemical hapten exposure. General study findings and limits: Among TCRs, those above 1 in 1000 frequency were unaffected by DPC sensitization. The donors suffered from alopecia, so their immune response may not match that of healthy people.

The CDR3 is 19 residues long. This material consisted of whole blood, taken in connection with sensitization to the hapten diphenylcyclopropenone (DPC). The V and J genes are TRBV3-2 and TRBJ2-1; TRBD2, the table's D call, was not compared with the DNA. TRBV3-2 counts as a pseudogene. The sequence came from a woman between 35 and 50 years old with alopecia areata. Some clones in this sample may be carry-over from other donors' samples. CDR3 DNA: TGTGCCAGCAGCTGTACCGGGACTAGCGGGATGAACGCCTACAATGAGCAGTTCTTC. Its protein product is CASSCTGTSGMNAYNEQFF.